This T cell receptor (beta chain) was sequenced for a study of T cell responses to AZD1222 COVID-19 vaccine. The study, taken as a whole, reports: There were mostly white British donors and more females than males, and clonal diversity was possibly underestimated. In all cases, repertoires were sampled only after the peak T cell response.

Comment on this clone: Its antigen is currently unknown.

Using immunoSEQ multiplex PCR, the repertoire was profiled, and TCRdb retains in-frame clones only, with some absent. The data contain around 88,000 clones, roughly 90% of them singletons. CDR3 length: 16 amino acids. Per germline, CDR1 SGHVS and CDR2 FQNEAQ. Trimming pared 7 bases from V and 6 bases from J, leaving 24 bases between. The chain has TRBV7-8 and TRBJ1-2; D call uncertain. The TCR comes from an adult in good health. This specimen was peripheral blood, taken on day 0 of MenACWY control vaccination. The CDR3 sequence is CASIDTWTPAEDGYTF. CDR3 in DNA: TGTGCCAGCATCGATACCTGGACCCCCGCGGAGGATGGCTACACCTTC.